This T cell receptor (beta chain) was found in a study of T cell changes during pregnancy in multiple sclerosis. Unmatched junction bases numbered 6, after V lost 0 bases and J lost 6 bases. The CDR3 covers 15 residues. Germline CDR1 LGHNA, CDR2 YNFKEQ. This clone was counted between two and nine times. Profiled with immunoSEQ multiplex PCR; TCRdb holds only in-frame clones, not every one. The sample has roughly 58,000 clones, about 90% seen once; the top ten hold approximately 0.15%. Sequences were derived from CD4+ T cells from peripheral blood mononuclear cells, sampled after pregnancy. The V gene is TRBV4-2, the J gene TRBJ2-3, with 7 bases that match TRBD2. The clonotype originates from a female donor in good health, enrolled as a control in a pregnancy study. DNA of the CDR3: TGTGCCAGCAGCCAAGAGTCGCGGGGGAGCGATACGCAGTATTTT. Its translation is CASSQESRGSDTQYF.